Given below is one TCR beta chain in context. What it binds is unknown. The time point denotes: blood 4 weeks post-SBRT, at nephrectomy. Described treatment: 15 Gy SBRT to primary tumor, nephrectomy 4 weeks later. Nephrectomy followed 15 Gy stereotactic body radiation by 4 weeks. The tumor was a clear cell renal cell carcinoma. The data are from a study of radiation and T cells in renal cell carcinoma. Sequencing was performed with immunoSEQ multiplex PCR; in TCRdb, only in-frame clones are kept and a portion is missing. The sample consists of around 140,000 clones, about 88% of them appearing once. V shed 6 bases and J shed 4 bases, with 12 bases lying between them. The CDR3 extends over 13 amino acids. CDR1 and CDR2 from the germline V gene are LGHNT and FRNRAP. General observations from the study: In blood, top tumor clones expanded by 2 weeks, shrinking by 4. No pretreatment tumor biopsies were available for baseline clonotypes.

The sequence came from a woman between 45 and 60 years old with renal cell carcinoma. The material was blood, obtained from a patient whose treatment included radiotherapy and nephrectomy. The V gene is TRBV12-5, the J gene TRBJ1-2, with D tentatively TRBD1 (6 bases). The CDR3 coding sequence is TGTGCTAGTGGGCAGGACAGAGGCTATGGCTACACCTTC. Protein: CASGQDRGYGYTF.